These T cell receptor beta chains were read from a single sample in a study of blood T cell repertoires in COVID-19. Generated by immunoSEQ multiplex PCR, the TCRdb table keeps only in-frame clones and is missing some. The sample lists under 55,000 clones; almost 80% were seen once. The sample was PBMCs or T cells enriched from blood (not recorded which). These receptors were taken from a woman in her 50s with acute COVID-19. Both conserved end residues are part of each CDR3.

V	CDR3
TRBV4-1	CASSQESGTGLYGYTF
TRBV5-1	CASSQNRGPTEAFF
TRBV5-4	CASSFQGLNYGYTF
TRBV12-3/TRBV12-4	CASSLLRDQPQHF
TRBV18	CASSPAAGMMNTEAFF
TRBV29-1	CSGRQGVVRGNTIYF
TRBV11-2	CASSFSPFGFYEQYF
TRBV20-1	CSASPMGQGLDQPQHF
TRBV3-1/TRBV3-2	CASSQEGGRETQYF
TRBV7-8	CASSLGQANYGYTF
TRBV9	CASSDLQPPYGYTF
TRBV27	CASSSPLTGNYGYTF
TRBV6-2/TRBV6-3	CASSYRGAPLHF
TRBV7-9	CASSLEPREGTEAFF
TRBV19	CASSIGAGQGGNEQFF
TRBV24-1	CATEEAGGPLGGEQFF
TRBV11-2	CASSLYGGKETQYF
TRBV7-9	CASSKPRGNTEAFF
TRBV5-5	CASSFSPSGSYEQYF
TRBV18	CASSPGQPYEQYF
TRBV3-1/TRBV3-2	CASSQHSLGAPEQFF
TRBV19	CASSPRRASGNTIYF
TRBV6-5	CKAGEQETQYF
TRBV7-6	CASSPPDEKLFF
TRBV2	CASTPGQGNYGYTF
TRBV5-1	CASSPNLAETQYF
TRBV2	CASSEWGQGYGYTF
TRBV24-1	CATSDLPGLADTTDTQYF
TRBV3-1/TRBV3-2	CASSHSTGGEMYGYTF
TRBV10-3	CAISAGASNQPQHF
TRBV13	CASRGYNEQFF
TRBV19	CASSRGTVQYEQYF
TRBV3-1/TRBV3-2	CASSQEGVTSSPLHF
TRBV2	CASSEPSQGWAFF
TRBV5-1	CASSKSSRQGNTEAFF
TRBV19	CASSSDRLAGRETQYF
TRBV5-4	CASSLKGNEKLFF
TRBV6-5	CASGQRSYNSPLHF
TRBV20-1	CSASPDTEAFF
TRBV29-1	CSVGRDSYEQYF
TRBV5-1	CASSFNRATGELFF
TRBV28	CASSLDPQPQHF
TRBV19	CASMQGSRKNSPLHF
TRBV4-1	CASSRAGLFPGANVLTF
TRBV19	CASSTRLTDTQYF
TRBV6-2/TRBV6-3	CASSSLNRDSGTEAFF
TRBV4-1	CASSQSLLARTEAFF
TRBV7-9	CASSLDSEAFF
TRBV21-1	CASSSSEQFF
TRBV27	CASSFQGGNYGYTF
TRBV7-8	CASGGGPTRTQYF
TRBV6-2/TRBV6-3	CASSYSRPGGYGYTF
TRBV7-9	CASSLDSGDTIYF
TRBV2	CAAGEGAYEQYF
TRBV5-6	CASSRLDRANSPLHF
TRBV9	CASSPGGGSEQYF
TRBV27	CASSLNRDRGQPQHF
TRBV4-1	CASSQGPPDRGNSPLHF
TRBV15	CATSRLLAGAHYEQYF